This T cell receptor (beta chain) was captured in a study of T cell responses to AZD1222 COVID-19 vaccine. Study results and limitations: When two AZD1222 doses had been given, Spike-specific TCR breadth and depth rose. It was only after the peak T cell response that any repertoires were sampled. Clonal diversity may have been underestimated in mostly white British donors.

CDR1 and CDR2 from the germline V gene are SNHLY and FYNNEI. Between the trimmed V and J ends, which lost 6 bases and 0 bases, there was a span of 5 bases. The CDR3 runs to 12 residues. Profiling relied on immunoSEQ multiplex PCR, and the TCRdb table lists in-frame clones only, not all of them. This sample has roughly 100,000 clones, with 90% found just once. Regarding this clone: Its target is not known.

This sequence joins TRBV2 and TRBJ1-1; D gene ambiguous. The TCR originated in an adult in good health. The sample consisted of peripheral blood, taken on day 0 of AZD1222 vaccination. In DNA form, the CDR3 reads TGTGCCAGCAGGGTGATGAACACTGAAGCTTTCTTT. Translated: CASRVMNTEAFF.